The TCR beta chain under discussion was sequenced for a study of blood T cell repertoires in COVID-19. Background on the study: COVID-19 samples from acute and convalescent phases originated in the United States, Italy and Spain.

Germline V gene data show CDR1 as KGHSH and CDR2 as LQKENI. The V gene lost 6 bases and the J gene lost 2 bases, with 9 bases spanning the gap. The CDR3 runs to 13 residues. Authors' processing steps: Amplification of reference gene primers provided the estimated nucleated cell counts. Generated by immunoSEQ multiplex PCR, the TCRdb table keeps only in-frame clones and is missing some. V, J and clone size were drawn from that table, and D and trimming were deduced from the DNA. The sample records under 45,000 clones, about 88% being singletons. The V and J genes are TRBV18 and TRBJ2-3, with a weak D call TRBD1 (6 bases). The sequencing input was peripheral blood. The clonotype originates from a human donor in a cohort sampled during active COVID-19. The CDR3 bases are TGTGCCAGCTCGTGGACAGACACAGATACGCAGTATTTT. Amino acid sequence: CASSWTDTDTQYF.